A single sample gave rise to the 3 T cell receptor beta chains below, sequenced in a study of T cells in Graves' hyperthyroidism and ophthalmopathy. It was RNA transcripts that yielded the amplified TCR beta CDR3 regions. A set of HTBI primers served as the primers for a first-round RT-PCR of the TCR CDR3. One entry per CDR3 protein, called by TCRdb with MiXCR from the multiplex PCR reads. The data hold hundreds of thousands of distinct CDR3 sequences, with around 15% observed a single time. Sequencing was performed on blood. The receptors were gathered from a woman in her forties with Graves' hyperthyroidism.

This clonotype was counted at least ten times. The CDR3 nucleotides are TGTGCCAGCGGTAGCGGGGTAGCAGATACGCAGTATTTT. Translated: CASGSGVADTQYF. The chain has TRBV2 and TRBJ2-3; 8 bases are a match to TRBD2. The germline V gene has CDR1 SNHLY and CDR2 FYNNEI. The CDR3 covers 13 residues. Germline trimming cut 8 bases from V and 4 bases from J; bases unmatched to any gene: 5.

This clonotype was counted many times. The CDR3 reads CASSLSVSFNEKLFF. CDR3 coding DNA: TGTGCCAGCAGTTTATCGGTGTCTTTTAATGAAAAACTGTTTTTT. The chain is built from TRBV28 and TRBJ1-4, with D unclear. The CDR3 loop spans 15 amino acids. Germline assignment: CDR1 MDHEN and CDR2 SYDVKM. The V gene lost 1 base and the J gene lost 4 bases, with 10 bases spanning the gap.

This clonotype was found many times. Sequence at one end of the junction differs from germline and may be a read error. The rearrangement uses TRBV2 and TRBJ1-2; D remains unclear. The CDR3 runs to 16 residues. Germline V gene lookup returns CDR1 SNHLY and CDR2 FYNNEI. The CDR3 spells CASREVGGVRNYGYTF. CDR3 coding DNA: TGTGCCAGCAGGGAAGTTGGTGGGGTACGCAATTATGGCTACACCTTC.